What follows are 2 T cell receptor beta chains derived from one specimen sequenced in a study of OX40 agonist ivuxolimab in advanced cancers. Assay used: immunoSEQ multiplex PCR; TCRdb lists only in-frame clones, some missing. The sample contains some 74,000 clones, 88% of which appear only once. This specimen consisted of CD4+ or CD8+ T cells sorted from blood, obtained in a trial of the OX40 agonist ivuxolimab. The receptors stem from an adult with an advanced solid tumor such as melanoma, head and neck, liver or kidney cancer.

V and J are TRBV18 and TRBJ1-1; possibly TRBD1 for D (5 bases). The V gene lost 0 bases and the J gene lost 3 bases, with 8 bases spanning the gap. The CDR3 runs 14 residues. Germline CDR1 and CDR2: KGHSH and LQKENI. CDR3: CASSPPGGDTEAFF. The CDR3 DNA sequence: TGTGCCAGCTCACCACCGGGGGGGGACACTGAAGCTTTCTTT.

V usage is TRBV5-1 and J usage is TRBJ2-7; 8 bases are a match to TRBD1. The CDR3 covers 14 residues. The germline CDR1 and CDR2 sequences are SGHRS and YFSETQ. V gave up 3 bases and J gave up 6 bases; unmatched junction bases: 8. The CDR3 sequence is CASSYDRGSLEQYF. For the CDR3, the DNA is TGCGCCAGCAGCTACGACAGGGGTTCGCTCGAGCAGTACTTC.